A selection of T cell receptor beta chains follows, all from one sample in a study of follicular helper T cells after annual influenza vaccination. Assay: immunoSEQ multiplex PCR; the TCRdb copy retains only in-frame clones and omits some. This table has over 14,000 clones, 84% appearing once. The sample here was CXCR5- memory CD4+ T cells sorted from blood, taken on the day of influenza vaccination. These receptors were taken from an adult who received the influenza vaccine. Both conserved end residues are part of each CDR3. The D gene is left open where the match is weak. A clone size is listed for some rows: how often the clone was seen (once, few, many), or a class if it is expanded.

j_call d_call clone_size v_call cdr3_aa cdr3_nt
TRBJ2-7 NA NA TRBV6-6 CASSYSRREGEQYF TGTGCCAGCAGTTACTCGAGAAGGGAAGGCGAGCAGTACTTC
TRBJ2-3 TRBD2 NA TRBV7-2 CASSLISLLAGGPDTQYF TGTGCCAGCAGCTTAATTTCTCTCCTAGCGGGGGGGCCGGATACGCAGTATTTT
TRBJ2-2 NA NA TRBV5-4 CASSSFAQSPGELFF TGTGCCAGCAGCTCCTTCGCTCAAAGCCCCGGGGAGCTGTTTTTT
TRBJ2-5 NA NA TRBV5-1 CASSLGDRETQYF TGCGCCAGCAGCTTGGGAGACAGAGAGACCCAGTACTTC
TRBJ2-1 NA NA TRBV6-1 CASRRGQALVNEQFF TGTGCCAGCCGCCGTGGGCAGGCTTTGGTCAATGAGCAGTTCTTC
TRBJ2-1 TRBD1 NA TRBV7-8 CASSLATGGSYNEQFF TGTGCCAGCAGCTTAGCCACAGGGGGTTCCTACAATGAGCAGTTCTTC
TRBJ1-2 TRBD1 few TRBV7-2 CASSSRQGDFYGYTF TGTGCCAGCAGCTCCCGACAGGGGGACTTCTATGGCTACACCTTC
TRBJ2-2 NA NA TRBV12-5 CASGGRYGELFF TGTGCTAGTGGTGGGAGATACGGGGAGCTGTTTTTT
TRBJ1-2 NA NA TRBV7-9 CASSPLDSPGGYTF TGTGCCAGCAGCCCCCTCGACAGCCCCGGTGGCTACACCTTC
TRBJ1-2 NA NA TRBV15 CATSREWSANYGYTF TGTGCCACCAGCAGAGAGTGGTCCGCTAACTATGGCTACACCTTC
TRBJ2-5 TRBD1 NA TRBV5-5 CASTNVRAGGETQYF TGTGCCAGCACCAACGTCCGGGCAGGGGGCGAGACCCAGTACTTC
TRBJ2-4 NA NA TRBV6-6 CASSYSYMQNIQYF TGTGCCAGCAGTTACTCCTACATGCAAAACATTCAGTACTTC
TRBJ2-5 NA NA TRBV5-1 CASSLYQETQYF TGCGCCAGCAGCTTGTACCAAGAGACCCAGTACTTC
TRBJ2-7 NA NA TRBV18 CASSPPQGEQYF TGTGCCAGCTCACCACCTCAGGGCGAGCAGTACTTC
TRBJ1-2 NA few TRBV28 CASSEGDYGYTF TGTGCCAGCAGTGAGGGGGACTATGGCTACACCTTC
TRBJ1-6 NA NA TRBV6-6 CASTLTTSGSPLHF TGTGCCAGCACTCTCACAACCTCGGGTTCACCCCTCCACTTT
TRBJ1-2 NA NA TRBV6-1 CASSDRPGSIYGYTF TGTGCCAGCAGTGATCGGCCAGGGTCTATCTATGGCTACACCTTC
TRBJ2-7 TRBD1 NA TRBV18 CASSPGTGTHEQYF TGTGCCAGCTCACCTGGGACAGGGACCCACGAGCAGTACTTC